Presented here are 8 T cell receptor beta chains from one specimen sequenced in a study of T-cell reconstitution after alpha-beta-depleted transplantation in children. Preparation of the TCRbeta library involved a method that used unique molecular identifiers. TCRdb ran MiXCR on the PCR reads and lists one entry per CDR3 protein. This sample has 490,000 or so distinct CDR3 sequences; roughly a tenth occur once, and the top ten carry 2% to 2.5%. The material was PBMCs, obtained before TCRalphabeta/CD19-depleted stem cell transplant. The receptors here all came from a child aged 2-15 years with inherited bone marrow failure, due to receive a stem cell transplant.

This clonotype was recorded many times. The chain employs TRBV4-3 and TRBJ1-1; 7 nucleotides align to TRBD1. V was pared by 0 bases and J by 0 bases, with 7 bases of the junction left unmatched. The length of the CDR3 is 17 residues. Germline-derived CDR1 and CDR2 are LGHNA and YSLEER. This CDR3 reads CASSQDQTGLVNTEAFF. The CDR3 nucleotides are TGCGCCAGCAGCCAAGATCAGACAGGGCTTGTGAACACTGAAGCTTTCTTT.

This clonotype was detected ten times or more. The J gene is TRBJ2-1, the V gene TRBV3-1; TRBD2 matches at 9 bases. Germline CDR1 LGHDT, CDR2 YNNKEL (reference sequence). This CDR3 contains 16 residues. Trimming removed 0 bases from V and 11 bases from J; junction bases left unmatched: 11. CDR3 protein: CASSQDTGLADSQQFF. CDR3 in DNA: TGTGCCAGCAGCCAAGATACGGGACTAGCTGACTCCCAGCAGTTCTTC.

At least ten counts were recorded for this clonotype. This chain uses TRBV6-5 with TRBJ2-7; D may be TRBD2 (5 bases). CDR3 length: 17 residues. Germline CDR1 and CDR2: MNHEY and SVGAGI. Between the trimmed V and J ends, which lost 5 bases and 3 bases, there was a span of 23 bases. The CDR3 region is CASSRLLGSDTLYEQYF. CDR3 sequence (DNA): TGTGCCAGCAGTCGCCTCCTAGGGAGCGATACTCTCTACGAGCAGTACTTC.

This clonotype occurred many times. V usage is TRBV27 and J usage is TRBJ2-1, with 7 bases identical to TRBD2. Germline-derived CDR1 and CDR2 are MNHEY and SMNVEV (reference sequence). The CDR3 consists of 13 residues. The V and J ends lost 6 bases and 8 bases, in that order; junction bases with no gene match: 7. The CDR3: CASSLRLADEQFF. CDR3 in DNA: TGTGCCAGCAGCCTACGACTAGCTGATGAGCAGTTCTTC.

This clonotype was seen ten or more times. The chain recombines TRBV27 with TRBJ2-1; maybe TRBD2 (6 bases). V lost 6 bases and J lost 5, with 14 bases in between. The length of the CDR3 is 14 residues. Germline assignment: CDR1 MNHEY and CDR2 SMNVEV (reference sequence). The CDR3 loop is CASRTGTSNNEQFF. In nucleotides, the CDR3 is TGTGCCAGCAGGACCGGGACTTCTAACAATGAGCAGTTCTTC.

The chain links TRBV5-5 to TRBJ2-5; weak D call: TRBD1 (6 bases). Germline CDR1 is SGHKS and CDR2 is YYEKEE (reference sequence). The CDR3 has 15 residues. Trimming pared 2 bases from V and 2 bases from J, leaving 13 bases between. Here the CDR3 reads CASSFLQQGQETQYF. The CDR3 DNA reads TGTGCCAGCAGCTTTCTCCAACAGGGACAAGAGACCCAGTACTTC.

This clonotype occurred many times. The gene calls are TRBV11-2 and TRBJ2-5; 12 bases line up with TRBD2. Trimming removed 0 bases from V and 2 bases from J; junction bases left unmatched: 7. From germline, CDR1 is SGHAT and CDR2 FQNNGV. The CDR3 loop spans 18 amino acids. For the CDR3, the DNA is TGTGCCAGCAGCTTAGAAGGACTAGCGGGACCCTTTCAAGAGACCCAGTACTTC. This codes for CASSLEGLAGPFQETQYF.

This clonotype was counted a few times. The V and J genes are TRBV11-2 and TRBJ2-7, with TRBD1 identical over 9 bases. This CDR3 region has 15 residues. From germline, CDR1 is SGHAT and CDR2 FQNNGV. With 3 bases clipped from V and 6 bases from J, the junction kept 9 bases outside the gene matches. This chain's CDR3 is CASSFSPTGGREQYF. The CDR3 DNA is TGTGCCAGCAGCTTTTCGCCCACAGGGGGCCGCGAGCAGTACTTC.